This T cell receptor beta chain emerged from a study of blood T cell repertoires in COVID-19. V gave up 6 bases and J gave up 2 bases; unmatched junction bases: 10. Germline loops: CDR1 LNHDA, CDR2 SQIVND (reference sequence). The CDR3 has 16 amino acids. Method: immunoSEQ multiplex PCR; TCRdb's copy keeps in-frame clones and lacks some. The sample records about 100,000 clones, 85% being singletons. The sample was peripheral blood. This TCR came from a man aged 50-60 years with active or convalescent COVID-19. The chain has TRBV19 and TRBJ2-5; 9 bases are a match to TRBD1. The CDR3 DNA is TGTGCCAGTAGCAAACCTGTGGGGACAGGGCAAGAGACCCAGTACTTC. Its translation is CASSKPVGTGQETQYF.